This T cell receptor beta chain was retrieved from a study of blood T cell repertoires in COVID-19. Study-wide background: PBMCs, B-cell-depleted T cells, or T cells were the source of the cDNA or gDNA that made up the material.

The protocol was immunoSEQ multiplex PCR, while the TCRdb copy is restricted to in-frame clones and leaves out a portion. The sample lists about 380,000 clones, about 90% seen once, with 3% in the top ten. Recruits, aged 18 to 89 years, lived in around 24 US areas. Recovered participants had two consecutive negative NP/OP PCR tests, healthcare professional clearance, or symptom resolution. Material for sequencing was PBMCs or T cells enriched from blood (not recorded which). This clonotype was obtained from a woman in her 30s who had recovered from COVID-19.

CDR3 nucleotides: TGTGCCAGCAGCTTATACCGTACACAGGAAAAACTGTTTTTT. Protein product: CASSLYRTQEKLFF. The chain recombines TRBV7-8 with TRBJ1-4; the D is unclear. The CDR3 length is 14 residues. From germline, CDR1 is SGHVS and CDR2 FQNEAQ. V lost 2 bases and J lost 8, with 12 bases in between. The complete variable domain, with remaining parts taken from reference TRBV7-8 and TRBJ1-4, reads GAGVSQSPRYKVAKRGQDVALRCDPISGHVSLFWYQQALGQGPEFLTYFQNEAQLDKSGLPSDRFFAERPEGSVSTLKIQRTQQEDSAVYLCASSLYRTQEKLFFGSGTQLSVL.